This T cell receptor beta chain was found in a study of shared clonotypes between healthy human individuals. TCRdb keeps only in-frame clones here, not all; method: immunoSEQ multiplex PCR. Among 500,000 to 650,000 clones listed, around 78% were seen once. Germline V lookup: CDR1 SGHNT, CDR2 YYREEE (reference sequence). The CDR3 length is 13 residues. Trimming took off 2 bases at V and 4 bases at J, with 7 bases between the two ends. V usage is TRBV5-4 and J usage is TRBJ1-5, with D perhaps matching TRBD1 (6 bases). Sequencing input: PBMCs. The receptor comes from a middle-aged woman in good health. Some clones in this sample may be carry-over from other donors' samples. Written as DNA, the CDR3 is TGTGCCAGCAGCTTACAGGGTAATCAGCCCCAGCATTTT. Its translation is CASSLQGNQPQHF.